This T cell receptor beta chain was sequenced for a study of shared clonotypes between healthy human individuals. General observations from the study: Sampling was confined to blood; repertoires within tissues likely differ.

Per germline, CDR1 PRHDT and CDR2 FYEKMQ (reference sequence). The V gene lost 0 bases and the J gene lost 7 bases, with 15 bases spanning the gap. The CDR3 covers 15 residues. Generated by immunoSEQ multiplex PCR, the TCRdb table keeps only in-frame clones and is missing some. The sample lists approximately 740,000 clones, nearly 95% seen once, with about 25% in the top ten. Naive CD8 isolation took CD45RO-negative cells positively selected for CCR7 and excluded terminally differentiated effector memory CD45RA+ cells. Worth noting for this clone: Its antigen remains unknown.

This TCR came from a man aged 30 to 45 in good health. The V gene is TRBV13, the J gene TRBJ1-1, with TRBD1 as a possible D gene (5 bases). Sequencing was carried out using naive CD8+ T cells sorted from blood. The CDR3 protein is CASSLGLGAVREAFF. The CDR3 region has the DNA TGTGCCAGCAGCTTAGGCCTAGGGGCCGTGCGTGAAGCTTTCTTT. Variable domain in full (rest from reference TRBV13 and TRBJ1-1): AAGVIQSPRHLIKEKRETATLKCYPIPRHDTVYWYQQGPGQDPQFLISFYEKMQSDKGSIPDRFSAQQFSDYHSELNMSSLELGDSALYFCASSLGLGAVREAFFGQGTRLTVV.